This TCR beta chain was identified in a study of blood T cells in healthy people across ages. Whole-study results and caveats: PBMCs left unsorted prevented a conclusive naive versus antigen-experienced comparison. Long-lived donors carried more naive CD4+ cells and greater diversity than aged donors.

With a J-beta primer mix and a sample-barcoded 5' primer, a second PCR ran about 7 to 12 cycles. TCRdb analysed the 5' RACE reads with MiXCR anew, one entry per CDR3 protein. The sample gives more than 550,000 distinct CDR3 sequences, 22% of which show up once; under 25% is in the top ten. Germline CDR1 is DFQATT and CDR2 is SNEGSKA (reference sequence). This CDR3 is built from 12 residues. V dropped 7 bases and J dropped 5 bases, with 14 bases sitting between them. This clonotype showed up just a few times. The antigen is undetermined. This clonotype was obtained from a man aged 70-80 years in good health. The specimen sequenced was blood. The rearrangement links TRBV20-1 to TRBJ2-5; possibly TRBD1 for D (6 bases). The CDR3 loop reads CSDLGAGETQYF. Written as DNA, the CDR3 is TGCAGTGATTTGGGGGCGGGCGAGACCCAGTACTTC.